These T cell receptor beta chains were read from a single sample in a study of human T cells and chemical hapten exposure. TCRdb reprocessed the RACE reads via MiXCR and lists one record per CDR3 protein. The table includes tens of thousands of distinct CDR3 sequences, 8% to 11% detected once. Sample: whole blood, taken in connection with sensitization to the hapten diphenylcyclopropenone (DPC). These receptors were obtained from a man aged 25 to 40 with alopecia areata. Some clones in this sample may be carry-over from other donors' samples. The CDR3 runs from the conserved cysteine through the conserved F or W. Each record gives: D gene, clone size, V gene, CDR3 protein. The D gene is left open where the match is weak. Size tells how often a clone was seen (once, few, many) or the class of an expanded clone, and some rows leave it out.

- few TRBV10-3 CAISEPPNQETQYF
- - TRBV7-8 CASSAGTYNEQFF
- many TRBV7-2 CASSTKGLAGVTGELFF
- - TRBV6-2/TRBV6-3 CASSYISGNQPQHF
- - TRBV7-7 CASSPLWGSLETQYF
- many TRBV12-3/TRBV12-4 CASSYDSTDTQYF
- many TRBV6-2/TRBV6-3 CASSRFATDTQYF
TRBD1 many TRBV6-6 CASSSQGANTEAFF
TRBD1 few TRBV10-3 CATQDRVDYGYTF
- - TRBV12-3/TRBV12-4 CASSSGTEAFF
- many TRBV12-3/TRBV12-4 CASSLVTYELFF
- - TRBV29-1 CSVAERGMNTEAFF
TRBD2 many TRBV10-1 CASSDSLAGEARTDTQYF
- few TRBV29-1 CSAGDTGELFF
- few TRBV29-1 CSVAVNTGELFF
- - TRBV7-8 CASSLVQAATGSTF
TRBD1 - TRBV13 CASSEQGTAVHF
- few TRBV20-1 CSARAGPQFMNTEAFF